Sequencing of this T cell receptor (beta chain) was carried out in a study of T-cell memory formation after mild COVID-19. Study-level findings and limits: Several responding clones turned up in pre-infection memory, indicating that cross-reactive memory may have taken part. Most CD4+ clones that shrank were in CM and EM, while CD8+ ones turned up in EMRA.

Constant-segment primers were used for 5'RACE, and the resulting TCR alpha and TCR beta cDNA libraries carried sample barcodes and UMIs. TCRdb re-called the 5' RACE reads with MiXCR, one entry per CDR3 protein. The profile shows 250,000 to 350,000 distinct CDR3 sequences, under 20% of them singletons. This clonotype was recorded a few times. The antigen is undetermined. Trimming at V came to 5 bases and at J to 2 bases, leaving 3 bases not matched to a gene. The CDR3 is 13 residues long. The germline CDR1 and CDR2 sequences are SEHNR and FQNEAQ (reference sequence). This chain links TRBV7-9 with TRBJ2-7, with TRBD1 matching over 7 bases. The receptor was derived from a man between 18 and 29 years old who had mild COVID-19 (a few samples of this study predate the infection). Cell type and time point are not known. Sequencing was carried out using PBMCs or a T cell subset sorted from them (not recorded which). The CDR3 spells CASSGTDPYEQYF. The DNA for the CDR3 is TGTGCCAGCAGCGGGACAGATCCCTACGAGCAGTACTTC. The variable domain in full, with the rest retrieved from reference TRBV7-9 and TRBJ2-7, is DTGVSQNPRHKITKRGQNVTFRCDPISEHNRLYWYRQTLGQGPEFLTYFQNEAQLEKSRLLSDRFSAERPKGSFSTLEIQRTEQGDSAMYLCASSGTDPYEQYFGPGTRLTVT.